This entry concerns a single T cell receptor beta chain. This record belongs to a study of untreated major depressive disorder. The table came from immunoSEQ multiplex PCR; TCRdb's copy has only in-frame clones and leaves some out. This table has some 25,000 clones, over 80% appearing once. Source material: CD4+ T cells from PBMCs. The sequence came from a woman aged 25 to 45 with major depressive disorder.

The CDR3 region is CDDESRTGSLSTDTQYF. The CDR3 nucleotides read TGTGACGACGAGTCCAGGACAGGGTCCCTTAGCACAGATACGCAGTATTTT. This rearrangement joins TRBV10-3 to TRBJ2-3; TRBD1 agrees at 8 bases. Germline CDR1 and CDR2: ENHRY and SYGVKD. The CDR3 spans 17 residues.